The source of this T cell receptor beta chain is a study of cytomegalovirus exposure and HLA in healthy donors. Regarding the study as a whole: Among the sequence variants, a highly shared cluster was likely an artifact of sequencing. Some TCR beta chains (164 of them) were listed as cytomegalovirus-associated. Under in vitro conditions, a few CMV-associated chains were confirmed as specific for CMV antigens.

PCR involved 60 Vbeta and 13 Jbeta primers. Here immunoSEQ multiplex PCR was the method, and the copy in TCRdb shows in-frame clones only, minus some. The sample has around 40,000 clones; roughly 69% are singletons. Note on this clone: Antigen: not known.

There are 15 residues in the CDR3. The V gene's germline CDR1 is MDHEN and CDR2 SYDVKM. Trimming removed 6 bases from V and 5 bases from J, with 17 bases in between. This chain links TRBV28 with TRBJ2-1, with D possibly TRBD1 on 6 matching bases. The TCR comes from a woman younger than 45 in good health and CMV-seronegative. Sequencing was done on a sample of PBMCs. CDR3 nucleotides: TGTGCCAGCAGGGACAGCCTTTTTGCGCACAATGAGCAGTTCTTC. This sequence encodes CASRDSLFAHNEQFF.